This T cell receptor beta chain was sequenced for a study of T-cell reconstitution after alpha-beta-depleted transplantation in children. This clonotype was counted a few times. This sample's TCRbeta library carried unique molecular identifier barcodes. From the PCR reads, TCRdb called clonotypes with MiXCR, one entry per CDR3 protein. Here the sample spans hundreds of thousands of distinct CDR3 sequences, roughly 23% being singletons. The CDR3 consists of 14 residues. Trimming took 2 bases from V and 10 from J, leaving 15 bases between them. Germline CDR1 MNHEY, CDR2 SMNVEV (reference sequence). This material consisted of PBMCs, mostly from graft donor cells, taken 360 days after TCRalphabeta/CD19-depleted stem cell transplant. The chain recombines TRBV27 with TRBJ2-1; D is uncertain. The source of this sequence is a boy under two years old who had a stem cell transplant for acute myeloid leukemia, so the T cells may come from the graft donor. The CDR3 bases are TGTGCCAGCAGTTTAGCCGGAAGTTCCGGAGAGCAGTTCTTC. Residues: CASSLAGSSGEQFF.